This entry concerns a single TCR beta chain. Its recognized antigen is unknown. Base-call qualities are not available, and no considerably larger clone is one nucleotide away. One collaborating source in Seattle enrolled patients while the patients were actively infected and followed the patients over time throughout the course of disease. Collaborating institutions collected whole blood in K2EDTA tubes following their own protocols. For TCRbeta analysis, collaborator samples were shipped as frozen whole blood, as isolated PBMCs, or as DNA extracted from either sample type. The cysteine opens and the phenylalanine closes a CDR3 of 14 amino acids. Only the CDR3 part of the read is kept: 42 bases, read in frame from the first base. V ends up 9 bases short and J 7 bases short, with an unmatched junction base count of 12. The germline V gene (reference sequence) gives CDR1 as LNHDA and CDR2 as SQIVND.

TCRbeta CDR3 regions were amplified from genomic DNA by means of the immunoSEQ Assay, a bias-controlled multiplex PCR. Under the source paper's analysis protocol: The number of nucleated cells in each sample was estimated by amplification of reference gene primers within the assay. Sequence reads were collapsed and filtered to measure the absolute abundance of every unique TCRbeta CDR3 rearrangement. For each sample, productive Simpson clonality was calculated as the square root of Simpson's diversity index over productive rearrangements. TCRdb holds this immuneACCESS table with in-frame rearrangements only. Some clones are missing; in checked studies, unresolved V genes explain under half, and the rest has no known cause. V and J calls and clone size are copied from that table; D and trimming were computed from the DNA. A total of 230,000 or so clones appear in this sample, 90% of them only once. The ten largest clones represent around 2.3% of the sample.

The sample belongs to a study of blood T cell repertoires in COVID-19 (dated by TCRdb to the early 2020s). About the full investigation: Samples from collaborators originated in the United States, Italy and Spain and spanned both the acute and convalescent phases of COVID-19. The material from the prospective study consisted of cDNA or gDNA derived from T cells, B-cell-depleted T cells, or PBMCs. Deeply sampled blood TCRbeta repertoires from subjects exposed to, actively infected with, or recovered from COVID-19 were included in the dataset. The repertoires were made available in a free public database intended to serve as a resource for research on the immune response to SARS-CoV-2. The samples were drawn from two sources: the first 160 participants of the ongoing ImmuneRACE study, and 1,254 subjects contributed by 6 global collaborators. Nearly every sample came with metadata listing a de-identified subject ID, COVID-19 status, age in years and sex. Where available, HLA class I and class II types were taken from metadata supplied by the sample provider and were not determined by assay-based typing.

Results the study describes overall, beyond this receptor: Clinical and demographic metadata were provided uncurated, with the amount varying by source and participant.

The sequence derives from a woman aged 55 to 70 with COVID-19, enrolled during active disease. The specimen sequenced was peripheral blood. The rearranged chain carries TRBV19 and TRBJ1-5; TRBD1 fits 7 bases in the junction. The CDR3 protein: CASRGRTGDQPQHF. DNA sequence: TGTGCCAGCCGGGGGAGAACAGGGGACCAGCCCCAGCATTTT.